A selection of T cell receptor beta chains follows, all from one sample in a study of blood T cells in healthy people across ages. TCRdb reanalysed the 5' RACE reads using MiXCR and keeps one entry per CDR3 protein. Here the sample spans about 1 million distinct CDR3 sequences, 45% being singletons. The sequencing input was blood. The receptors here all came from a woman between 55 and 75 years old in good health. Each CDR3 is given with its conserved first and last residue. The order of the fields is J gene, clone size, D gene, V gene, CDR3 DNA, CDR3 protein. A D gene is named only where the DNA matches it firmly. Where a row states a size, it is once, few, many or the class of an expanded clone; other rows omit it.

j_gene: TRBJ1-5; abundance: NA; d_gene: TRBD1; v_gene: TRBV20-1; CDR3nt: TGCAGTGCTTACGCAACAAACGTCTGGGACAGGGTAGGACAGCCCCAGCATTTT; CDR3aa: CSAYATNVWDRVGQPQHF
j_gene: TRBJ2-1; abundance: NA; d_gene: TRBD2; v_gene: TRBV29-1; CDR3nt: TGCAGCGTTGACGGCGGGAGCGGCAACAATGAGCAGTTCTTC; CDR3aa: CSVDGGSGNNEQFF
j_gene: TRBJ2-7; abundance: NA; d_gene: NA; v_gene: TRBV5-1; CDR3nt: TGCGCCAGCAGCAAACAAAGCGCCGGGACTTTCTACGAACAGTACTTC; CDR3aa: CASSKQSAGTFYEQYF
j_gene: TRBJ2-3; abundance: NA; d_gene: TRBD2; v_gene: TRBV20-1; CDR3nt: TGCAGTGCTAGAGATCTAGCGGTGAGCACAGATACGCAGTATTTT; CDR3aa: CSARDLAVSTDTQYF
j_gene: TRBJ2-1; abundance: once; d_gene: NA; v_gene: TRBV11-2; CDR3nt: TGTGCCAGCAGCTTAGACGCTAGGGGTGAGCAGTTCTTC; CDR3aa: CASSLDARGEQFF
j_gene: TRBJ2-7; abundance: few; d_gene: NA; v_gene: TRBV7-2; CDR3nt: TGTGCCAGCAGCTTAGACCACGAAGAGCAGTACTTC; CDR3aa: CASSLDHEEQYF
j_gene: TRBJ2-7; abundance: few; d_gene: NA; v_gene: TRBV24-1; CDR3nt: TGTGCCACCAGTGGTTCTATAATCGACGACGAGCAGTACTTC; CDR3aa: CATSGSIIDDEQYF
j_gene: TRBJ1-6; abundance: NA; d_gene: TRBD1; v_gene: TRBV6-6; CDR3nt: TGTGCCAGCAGTAGTCGATCCGGGACAGGAGGGTCACCCCTCCACTTT; CDR3aa: CASSSRSGTGGSPLHF
j_gene: TRBJ2-4; abundance: few; d_gene: NA; v_gene: TRBV19; CDR3nt: TGTGCCAGTAGCCTGGGTTACGGACGGGGAGCCAAAAACATTCAGTACTTC; CDR3aa: CASSLGYGRGAKNIQYF
j_gene: TRBJ2-1; abundance: few; d_gene: NA; v_gene: TRBV5-5; CDR3nt: TGTGCCAGCAGCTTGGTGGGCTTCACCTACAATGAGCAGTTCTTC; CDR3aa: CASSLVGFTYNEQFF
j_gene: TRBJ2-5; abundance: few; d_gene: TRBD1; v_gene: TRBV6-5; CDR3nt: TGTGCCAGCAGCCCTGGACAGGGACTGGTAGAGACCCAGTACTTC; CDR3aa: CASSPGQGLVETQYF
j_gene: TRBJ2-1; abundance: NA; d_gene: NA; v_gene: TRBV5-1; CDR3nt: TGCGCCAGCAGCTTGGAAACAGCAGAGAATGAGCAGTTCTTC; CDR3aa: CASSLETAENEQFF
j_gene: TRBJ2-7; abundance: once; d_gene: TRBD1; v_gene: TRBV12-3/TRBV12-4; CDR3nt: TGTGCCAGCGGAAGTTTACAGGGGGCGAGAAACGAGCAGTACTTC; CDR3aa: CASGSLQGARNEQYF
j_gene: TRBJ2-3; abundance: NA; d_gene: NA; v_gene: TRBV7-9; CDR3nt: TGTGCCGGCAGCTCTGACGGGGGCACAGATACGCAGTATTTT; CDR3aa: CAGSSDGGTDTQYF
j_gene: TRBJ2-1; abundance: NA; d_gene: TRBD2; v_gene: TRBV5-5; CDR3nt: TGTGCCAGCAGCCCTACTAGCGGGAGGGCCCGGGGGTATGAGCAGTTCTTC; CDR3aa: CASSPTSGRARGYEQFF
j_gene: TRBJ2-5; abundance: NA; d_gene: NA; v_gene: TRBV2; CDR3nt: TGTGCCAGCAGTCCCCAGGGTCAGAAGACCCAGTACTTC; CDR3aa: CASSPQGQKTQYF
j_gene: TRBJ2-1; abundance: few; d_gene: NA; v_gene: TRBV7-2; CDR3nt: TGTGCCAGCAGCTTTAGCGCGGCAGCGGGTCTTGGCGGCAATGAGCAGTTCTTC; CDR3aa: CASSFSAAAGLGGNEQFF
j_gene: TRBJ2-3; abundance: NA; d_gene: NA; v_gene: TRBV27; CDR3nt: TGTGCCAGCAGTCCCACGGGTGTAGGAGGATTCACAGATACGCAGTATTTT; CDR3aa: CASSPTGVGGFTDTQYF
j_gene: TRBJ2-1; abundance: NA; d_gene: TRBD1; v_gene: TRBV5-1; CDR3nt: TGCGCCAGCAGCTTCGGGACAGTTCCATACAATGAGCAGTTCTTC; CDR3aa: CASSFGTVPYNEQFF
j_gene: TRBJ2-1; abundance: few; d_gene: NA; v_gene: TRBV3-1; CDR3nt: TGTGCCAGCAGCCAAGGGGGGGGCTTTCGGGCCAATGAGCAGTTCTTC; CDR3aa: CASSQGGGFRANEQFF
j_gene: TRBJ1-5; abundance: NA; d_gene: NA; v_gene: TRBV28; CDR3nt: TGTGCCAGCAGGACGAAGAGGGCCCGCAATCAGCCCCAGCATTTT; CDR3aa: CASRTKRARNQPQHF
j_gene: TRBJ2-5; abundance: NA; d_gene: NA; v_gene: TRBV4-2; CDR3nt: TGTGCCAGCAGCCAAGAGAACAGGGTTGAAGAGACCCAGTACTTC; CDR3aa: CASSQENRVEETQYF
j_gene: TRBJ1-4; abundance: NA; d_gene: NA; v_gene: TRBV20-1; CDR3nt: TGCAGTGCCGGCAGAGCAACTAATGAAAAACTGTTTTTT; CDR3aa: CSAGRATNEKLFF
j_gene: TRBJ2-7; abundance: NA; d_gene: TRBD1; v_gene: TRBV6-2/TRBV6-3; CDR3nt: TGTGCCAGCAGTGACCGGACAGGGTGGACCCCCCACGAGCAGTACTTC; CDR3aa: CASSDRTGWTPHEQYF
j_gene: TRBJ2-1; abundance: NA; d_gene: TRBD2; v_gene: TRBV7-2; CDR3nt: TGTGCCAGCAGCCCCATGAGCGGGGGCCCTCGTGGGAATGAGCAGTTCTTC; CDR3aa: CASSPMSGGPRGNEQFF
j_gene: TRBJ2-1; abundance: few; d_gene: TRBD2; v_gene: TRBV7-9; CDR3nt: TGTGCCAGCAGCTTAGGACCTCCTAGCGGGAGAGAACTTGGGCAGTTCTTC; CDR3aa: CASSLGPPSGRELGQFF
j_gene: TRBJ2-1; abundance: NA; d_gene: TRBD2; v_gene: TRBV20-1; CDR3nt: TGCAGTGCTGAATCCGGGGTTAGCGGGAGCAATGAGCAGTTCTTC; CDR3aa: CSAESGVSGSNEQFF
j_gene: TRBJ1-2; abundance: few; d_gene: NA; v_gene: TRBV7-3; CDR3nt: TGTGCCAGCAGCCCTGATCATCCACAGGGTCTCGGCTACACCTTC; CDR3aa: CASSPDHPQGLGYTF
j_gene: TRBJ2-3; abundance: NA; d_gene: TRBD1; v_gene: TRBV27; CDR3nt: TGTGCCAGCAGTCCCTGGACAGGCCATGGGGATACGCAGTATTTT; CDR3aa: CASSPWTGHGDTQYF